The 15 T cell receptor beta chains given below trace back to one sample, sequenced in a study of T cell responses to AZD1222 COVID-19 vaccine. Repertoires were generated with immunoSEQ multiplex PCR, while TCRdb's copy carries only in-frame clones and drops some. The sample lists under 70,000 clones; 80% to 85% were seen once. The input for sequencing was peripheral blood, taken on day 0 of AZD1222 vaccination. The source of these receptors is an adult in good health.

In its sample, this clone was seen a few times. The chain combines TRBV10-1 with TRBJ2-4; perhaps TRBD2 as D (6 bases). The CDR3 runs 17 residues. Germline V gene data show CDR1 as WNHNN and CDR2 as SYGVQD (reference sequence). V was trimmed by 11 bases and J by 1 base, leaving 24 bases between them. This CDR3 reads CAGETGLNPLAKNIQYF. For the CDR3, the DNA is TGCGCCGGAGAAACGGGACTCAACCCTCTCGCCAAAAACATTCAGTACTTC.

The chain employs TRBV7-6 and TRBJ1-3, with 9 bases identical to TRBD1. Germline assignment: CDR1 SGHVS and CDR2 FNYEAQ. CDR3 size: 16 residues. V trimming: 3 bases; J trimming: 7 bases; junction bases outside the gene matches: 10. The CDR3 spells CASSFGGTGHQNTIYF. The CDR3 region has the DNA TGTGCCAGCAGCTTCGGGGGGACAGGGCATCAGAACACCATATATTTT. The variable domain in full, with the rest retrieved from reference TRBV7-6 and TRBJ1-3, is GAGVSQSPRYKVTKRGQDVALRCDPISGHVSLYWYRQALGQGPEFLTYFNYEAQQDKSGLPNDRFSAERPEGSISTLTIQRTEQRDSAMYRCASSFGGTGHQNTIYFGEGSWLTVV.

In this sample, this clone turned up once. The chain links TRBV5-1 to TRBJ1-1; 9 bases match TRBD1. This CDR3 spans 17 amino acids. CDR1 and CDR2 from the germline V gene are SGHRS and YFSETQ. V lost 0 bases and J lost 1; bases outside the gene matches: 7. The CDR3 DNA sequence: TGCGCCAGCAGCTTGGCCATGACAGGGGGTACGAACACTGAAGCTTTCTTT. Residues: CASSLAMTGGTNTEAFF.

The rearrangement joins TRBV6-5 to TRBJ2-1; no reliable D call. V was clipped by 3 bases and J by 3 bases, with 9 bases between them. CDR3 size: 14 residues. Germline V CDR1 and CDR2: MNHEY, SVGAGI. The CDR3 reads CASSYKGYYNEQFF. CDR3 DNA sequence: TGTGCCAGCAGTTATAAAGGGTACTACAATGAGCAGTTCTTC.

The V call is TRBV28, the J call TRBJ1-2, with D maybe TRBD1 (5 bases). Germline lookup yields CDR1 MDHEN and CDR2 SYDVKM. The V gene lost 3 bases and the J gene lost 4 bases, with 12 bases spanning the gap. The CDR3 is 14 amino acids. CDR3 in DNA: TGTGCCAGCAGTTTGGGAGGGGTAGGCTATGGCTACACCTTC. Translating gives CASSLGGVGYGYTF.

This sequence joins TRBV7-2 and TRBJ2-7; 7 nucleotides match TRBD1. V trimming: 1 base; J trimming: 4 bases; junction bases outside the gene matches: 4. The CDR3 extends over 14 amino acids. Germline-derived CDR1 and CDR2 are SGHTA and FQGNSA. The CDR3 reads CASSLDQGDYEQYF. DNA of the CDR3: TGTGCCAGCAGCTTAGACCAGGGGGATTACGAGCAGTACTTC.

This clone was seen a single time. The J gene is TRBJ2-1, the V gene TRBV4-3; D not resolved. This CDR3 contains 16 residues. Trimming pared 1 base from V and 0 bases from J, leaving 10 bases between. The germline V gene has CDR1 LGHNA and CDR2 YSLEER. CDR3: CASSQGPTLSYNEQFF. CDR3 DNA sequence: TGCGCCAGCAGCCAAGGTCCGACACTCTCCTACAATGAGCAGTTCTTC.

This chain links TRBV3-1 (or the pseudogene TRBV3-2) with TRBJ2-3; TRBD1 might be the D (5 bases). V lost 1 base and J 3 bases, leaving 11 bases between the germline ends. This CDR3 region has 15 residues. Looked up from germline, CDR1 is LGHDT and CDR2 is YNNKEL (reference sequence). The CDR3 DNA reads TGTGCCAGCAGCCAAGGGATTAGGGGAACAGATACGCAGTATTTT. Protein sequence: CASSQGIRGTDTQYF.

The V and J genes are TRBV28 and TRBJ1-6, with D perhaps matching TRBD1 (6 bases). This CDR3 is 14 amino acids long. From germline, CDR1 is MDHEN and CDR2 SYDVKM. V was clipped by 6 bases and J by 8 bases, with 14 bases between them. The CDR3, as DNA: TGTGCCAGCAGCTTCGGGGGGGCTTATTCACCCCTCCACTTT. As protein: CASSFGGAYSPLHF.

This chain connects TRBV6-5 to TRBJ2-2; possible D gene TRBD2, 7 bases. Trimming took 6 bases from V and 5 from J, leaving 16 bases between them. The CDR3 loop spans 15 amino acids. In germline, CDR1 is MNHEY, CDR2 SVGAGI. The DNA for the CDR3 is TGTGCCAGCAGGAGCGGGACCGGGACAACCGGGGAGCTGTTTTTT. Encoded protein: CASRSGTGTTGELFF.

This chain links TRBV4-3 with TRBJ1-1; 11 nucleotides align to TRBD1. CDR3 length: 16 residues. CDR1 is LGHNA, CDR2 YSLEER, per germline. V shed 0 bases, J shed 4 bases, and the junction held 4 bases outside the gene matches. CDR3 residues: CASSQDSGTGGTEAFF. CDR3 nucleotide sequence: TGCGCCAGCAGCCAAGATAGTGGGACAGGGGGCACTGAAGCTTTCTTT.

The V and J genes are TRBV6-2 or TRBV6-3 and TRBJ1-5; 7 bases are a match to TRBD1. The V gene's germline CDR1 is MNHEY and CDR2 SVGEGT. The CDR3 runs 15 residues. Trimming at V came to 2 bases and at J to 5 bases, leaving 6 bases not matched to a gene. This chain's CDR3 is CASSYPGTADQPQHF. The CDR3 DNA sequence: TGTGCCAGCAGTTACCCCGGGACAGCAGATCAGCCCCAGCATTTT.

This sequence joins TRBV28 and TRBJ1-6; D is unresolved. Trimming took off 8 bases at V and 5 bases at J, with 4 bases between the two ends. Germline assignment: CDR1 MDHEN and CDR2 SYDVKM. CDR3 length: 11 amino acids. This CDR3 reads CASANNSPLHF. CDR3 coding DNA: TGTGCCAGCGCGAATAATTCACCCCTCCACTTT.

Only one count was recorded for this clone. V usage is TRBV6-5 and J usage is TRBJ1-2; perhaps TRBD1 as D (5 bases). Trimming took off 6 bases at V and 0 bases at J, with 14 bases between the two ends. The CDR3 spans 15 residues. Germline CDR1 reads MNHEY; CDR2 reads SVGAGI. The CDR3 reads CASRPDSRANYGYTF. The DNA of the CDR3 is TGTGCCAGCAGACCCGACAGCCGAGCTAACTATGGCTACACCTTC.

This rearrangement joins TRBV3-1 (or the pseudogene TRBV3-2) to TRBJ1-3, with D unresolved. Germline-derived CDR1 and CDR2 are LGHDT and YNNKEL (reference sequence). Trimming pared 1 base from V and 2 bases from J, leaving 18 bases between. This CDR3 has 18 residues. Written as DNA, the CDR3 is TGTGCCAGCAGCCAAGGCCTCCCTATCGGCTCTGCTGGAAACACCATATATTTT. The encoded protein is CASSQGLPIGSAGNTIYF.